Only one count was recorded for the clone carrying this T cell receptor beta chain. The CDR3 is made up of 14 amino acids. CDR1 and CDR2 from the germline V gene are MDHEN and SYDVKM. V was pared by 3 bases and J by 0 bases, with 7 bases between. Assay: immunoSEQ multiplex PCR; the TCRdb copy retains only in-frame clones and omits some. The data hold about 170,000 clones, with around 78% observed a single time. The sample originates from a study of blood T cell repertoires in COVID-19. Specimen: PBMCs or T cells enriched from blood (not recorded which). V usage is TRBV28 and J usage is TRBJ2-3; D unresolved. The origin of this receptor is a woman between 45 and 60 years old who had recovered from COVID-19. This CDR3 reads CASSFGSSTDTQYF. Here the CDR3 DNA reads TGTGCCAGCAGTTTCGGTTCTAGCACAGATACGCAGTATTTT.